This T cell receptor (beta chain) was observed in a study of Graves' ophthalmopathy and Graves' hyperthyroidism. Overall study findings and caveats: The model's prediction of ophthalmopathy progression had roughly 70% sensitivity and roughly 72% specificity. Classification of ophthalmopathy versus stable hyperthyroidism by a 13-signature model yielded just under 90% sensitivity and about 83% specificity. Blood also harbored most expanded thyroid clonotypes above 0.001 frequency.

Diagnosis relied on clinical symptoms, serum thyroxine, TRAb, thyroid ultrasound and orbital computed tomography. The length of the CDR3 is 11 residues. The V gene lost 3 bases and the J gene lost 7 bases, with 9 bases spanning the gap. Germline V gene lookup returns CDR1 SQVTM and CDR2 ANQGSEA. Details on this clonotype: Its cognate antigen is unknown.

TCR beta CDR3 amplification used RNA transcripts. RT-PCR in the first round used HTBI primers; a second-round multiplex PCR followed. TCRdb processed the multiplex PCR reads anew with MiXCR; each CDR3 protein has one entry. The sample records about 550,000 distinct CDR3 sequences, about two fifths being singletons. The material sequenced was peripheral blood or thyroid tissue (not recorded which). The V gene is TRBV29-1, the J gene TRBJ2-5; D assignment may be TRBD1 or TRBD2 (5 bases each). This TCR came from an adult man with Graves' hyperthyroidism. CDR3 sequence (DNA): TGCAGCGTTGAGGGGACGGGGACCCAGTACTTC. Protein: CSVEGTGTQYF.